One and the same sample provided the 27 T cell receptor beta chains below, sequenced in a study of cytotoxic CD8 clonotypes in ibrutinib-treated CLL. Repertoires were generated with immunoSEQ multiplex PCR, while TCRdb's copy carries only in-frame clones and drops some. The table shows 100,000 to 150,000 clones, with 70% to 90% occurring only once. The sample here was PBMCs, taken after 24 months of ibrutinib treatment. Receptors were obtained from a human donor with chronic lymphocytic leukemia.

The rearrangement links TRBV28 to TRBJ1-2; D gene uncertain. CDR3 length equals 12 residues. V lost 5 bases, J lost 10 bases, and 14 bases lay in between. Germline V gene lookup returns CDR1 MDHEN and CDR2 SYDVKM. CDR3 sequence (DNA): TGTGCCAGCAGTGGTGGGCCGATTGACTACACCTTC. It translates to CASSGGPIDYTF.

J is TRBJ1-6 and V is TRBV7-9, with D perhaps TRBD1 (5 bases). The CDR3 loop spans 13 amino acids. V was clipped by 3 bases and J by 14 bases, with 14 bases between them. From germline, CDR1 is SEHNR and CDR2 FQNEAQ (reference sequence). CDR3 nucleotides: TGTGCCAGCAGCTTGGTAGGCCTCAGGGCCCTCCACTTT. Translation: CASSLVGLRALHF.

CDR3 region: CASSTDAFGTQYF. DNA of the CDR3: TGTGCCAGCAGCACGGACGCCTTTGGTACGCAGTATTTT. The chain carries TRBV5-5 and TRBJ2-3; D remains ambiguous. The CDR3 contains 13 residues. Deletions cut 4 bases from V and 8 bases from J, with 14 bases between. Germline V gene data show CDR1 as SGHKS and CDR2 as YYEKEE (reference sequence).

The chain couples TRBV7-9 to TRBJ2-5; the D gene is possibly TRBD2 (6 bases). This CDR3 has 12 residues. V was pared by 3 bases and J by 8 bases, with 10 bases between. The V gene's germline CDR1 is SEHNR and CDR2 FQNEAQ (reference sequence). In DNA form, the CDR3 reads TGTGCCAGCAGCTTCTCGGAGGGAACCCAGTACTTC. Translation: CASSFSEGTQYF.

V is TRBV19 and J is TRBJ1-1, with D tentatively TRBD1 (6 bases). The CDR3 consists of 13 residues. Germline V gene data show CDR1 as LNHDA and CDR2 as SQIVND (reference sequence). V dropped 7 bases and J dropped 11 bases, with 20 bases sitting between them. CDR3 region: CASTHPDRLEAFF. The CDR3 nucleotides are TGTGCCAGTACCCATCCCGACAGGCTGGAGGCTTTCTTT.

This chain's CDR3 is CASSLPGQNSYNEQFF. The CDR3 DNA follows: TGTGCCAGCAGTCTTCCGGGACAGAACTCCTACAATGAGCAGTTCTTC. The rearrangement joins TRBV27 to TRBJ2-1, with 7 positions matching TRBD1. The germline V gene encodes CDR1 MNHEY and CDR2 SMNVEV (reference sequence). This CDR3 region has 16 residues. The V and J ends lost 5 bases and 0 bases, in that order; junction bases with no gene match: 7.

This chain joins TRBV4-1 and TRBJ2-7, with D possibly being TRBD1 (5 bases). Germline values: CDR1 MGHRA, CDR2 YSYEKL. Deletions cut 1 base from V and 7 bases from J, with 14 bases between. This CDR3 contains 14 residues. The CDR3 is CASSQARQGGEQYF. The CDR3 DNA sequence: TGCGCCAGCAGCCAAGCTCGCCAGGGTGGGGAGCAGTACTTC.

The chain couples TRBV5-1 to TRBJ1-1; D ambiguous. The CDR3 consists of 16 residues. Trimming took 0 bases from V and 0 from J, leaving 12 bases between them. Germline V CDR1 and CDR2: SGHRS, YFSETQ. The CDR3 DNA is TGCGCCAGCAGCTTGGACAGCATCCTCATGAACACTGAAGCTTTCTTT. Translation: CASSLDSILMNTEAFF.

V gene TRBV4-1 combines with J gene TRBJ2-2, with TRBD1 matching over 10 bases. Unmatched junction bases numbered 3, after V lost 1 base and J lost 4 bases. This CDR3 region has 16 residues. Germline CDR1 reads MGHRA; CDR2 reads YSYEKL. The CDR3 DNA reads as TGCGCCAGCAGCCAAGGACAGGGGGCCCCCACCGGGGAGCTGTTTTTT. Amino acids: CASSQGQGAPTGELFF.

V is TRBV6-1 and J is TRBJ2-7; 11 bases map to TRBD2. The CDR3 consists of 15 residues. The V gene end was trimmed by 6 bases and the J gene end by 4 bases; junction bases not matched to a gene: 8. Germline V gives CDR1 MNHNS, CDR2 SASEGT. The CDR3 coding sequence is TGTGCCAGCAGAGACTCTAGCGGGAGGATATACGAGCAGTACTTC. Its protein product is CASRDSSGRIYEQYF.

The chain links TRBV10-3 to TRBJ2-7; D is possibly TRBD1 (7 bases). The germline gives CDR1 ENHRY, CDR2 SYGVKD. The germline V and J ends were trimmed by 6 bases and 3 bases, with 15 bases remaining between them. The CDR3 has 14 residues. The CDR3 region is CAIRARQGGYEQYF. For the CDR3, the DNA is TGTGCCATCAGGGCAAGACAGGGAGGCTACGAGCAGTACTTC.

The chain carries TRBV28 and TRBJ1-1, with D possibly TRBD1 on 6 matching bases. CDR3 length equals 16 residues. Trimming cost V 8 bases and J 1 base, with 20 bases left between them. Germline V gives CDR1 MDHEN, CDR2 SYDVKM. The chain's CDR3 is CASQGQFVAANTEAFF. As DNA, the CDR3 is TGTGCCAGCCAAGGACAGTTTGTTGCCGCGAACACTGAAGCTTTCTTT.

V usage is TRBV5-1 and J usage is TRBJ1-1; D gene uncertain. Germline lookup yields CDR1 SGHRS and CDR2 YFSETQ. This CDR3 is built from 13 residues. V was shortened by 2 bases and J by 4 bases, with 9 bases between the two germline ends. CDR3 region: CASSLREGTEAFF. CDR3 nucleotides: TGCGCCAGCAGCTTAAGAGAGGGCACTGAAGCTTTCTTT.

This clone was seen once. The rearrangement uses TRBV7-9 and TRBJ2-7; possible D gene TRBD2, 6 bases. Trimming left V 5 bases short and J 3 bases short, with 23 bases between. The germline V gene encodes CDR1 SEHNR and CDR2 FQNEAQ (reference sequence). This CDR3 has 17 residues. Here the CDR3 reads CASSPGLDYSTFYEQYF. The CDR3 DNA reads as TGTGCCAGCAGCCCAGGTCTGGACTACTCGACCTTCTACGAGCAGTACTTC.

For the CDR3, the DNA is TGTGCCAGCATGGGGGTGAACACTGAAGCTTTCTTT. Its protein product is CASMGVNTEAFF. The J gene is TRBJ1-1, the V gene TRBV28; D perhaps matches TRBD1 (5 bases). The CDR3 spans 12 residues. Trimming took off 7 bases at V and 0 bases at J, with 6 bases between the two ends. CDR1 and CDR2 from the germline V gene are MDHEN and SYDVKM.

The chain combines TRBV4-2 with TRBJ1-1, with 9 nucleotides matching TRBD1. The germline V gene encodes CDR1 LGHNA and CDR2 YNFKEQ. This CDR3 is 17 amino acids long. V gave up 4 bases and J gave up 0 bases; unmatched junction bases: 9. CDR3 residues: CASSRVGTGLMNTEAFF. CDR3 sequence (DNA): TGTGCCAGCAGCCGGGTAGGGACAGGGCTAATGAACACTGAAGCTTTCTTT.

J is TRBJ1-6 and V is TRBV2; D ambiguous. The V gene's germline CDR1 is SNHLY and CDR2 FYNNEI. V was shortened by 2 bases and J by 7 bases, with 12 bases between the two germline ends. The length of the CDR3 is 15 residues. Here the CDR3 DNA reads TGTGCCAGCAGTGAAATAGAACTAGGGAATTCACCCCTCCACTTT. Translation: CASSEIELGNSPLHF.

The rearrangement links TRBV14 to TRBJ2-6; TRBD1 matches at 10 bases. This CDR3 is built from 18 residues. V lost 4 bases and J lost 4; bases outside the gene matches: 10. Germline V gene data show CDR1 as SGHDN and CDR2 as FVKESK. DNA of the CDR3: TGTGCCAGCAGCCGGGACAGGGGCAGCCCCTCCGGGGCCAACGTCCTGACTTTC. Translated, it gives CASSRDRGSPSGANVLTF. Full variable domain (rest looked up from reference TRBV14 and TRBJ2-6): EAGVTQFPSHSVIEKGQTVTLRCDPISGHDNLYWYRRVMGKEIKFLLHFVKESKQDESGMPNNRFLAERTGGTYSTLKVQPAELEDSGVYFCASSRDRGSPSGANVLTFGAGSRLTVL.

The CDR3 region has the DNA TGTGCCAGCAGGAGACAGGGACTCTACGAGCAGTACTTC. It translates to CASRRQGLYEQYF. The rearrangement uses TRBV28 and TRBJ2-7; a weak D match, TRBD1 (7 bases). The CDR3 is 13 amino acids. V shed 6 bases and J shed 3 bases, with 12 bases lying between them. CDR1 and CDR2 from the germline V gene are MDHEN and SYDVKM.

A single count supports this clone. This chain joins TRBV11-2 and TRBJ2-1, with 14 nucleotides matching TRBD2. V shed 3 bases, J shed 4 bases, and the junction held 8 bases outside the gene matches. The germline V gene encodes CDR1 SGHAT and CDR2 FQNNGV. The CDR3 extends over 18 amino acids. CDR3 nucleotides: TGTGCCAGCAGCTTGACTAGCGGGGGGGCCAGGCTTTACAATGAGCAGTTCTTC. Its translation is CASSLTSGGARLYNEQFF.

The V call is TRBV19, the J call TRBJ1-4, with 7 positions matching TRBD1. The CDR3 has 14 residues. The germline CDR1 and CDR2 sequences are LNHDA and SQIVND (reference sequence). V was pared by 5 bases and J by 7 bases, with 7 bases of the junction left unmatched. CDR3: CASSSGGLGEKLFF. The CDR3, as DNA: TGTGCCAGTAGTTCAGGGGGGCTTGGTGAAAAACTGTTTTTT. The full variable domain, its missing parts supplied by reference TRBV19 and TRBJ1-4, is DGGITQSPKYLFRKEGQNVTLSCEQNLNHDAMYWYRQDPGQGLRLIYYSQIVNDFQKGDIAEGYSVSREKKESFPLTVTSAQKNPTAFYLCASSSGGLGEKLFFGSGTQLSVL.

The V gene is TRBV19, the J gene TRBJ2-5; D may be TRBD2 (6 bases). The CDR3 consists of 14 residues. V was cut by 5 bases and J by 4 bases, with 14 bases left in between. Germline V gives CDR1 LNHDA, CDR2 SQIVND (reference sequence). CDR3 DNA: TGTGCCAGTAGTCTTCGTAGCGGAGGAGAGACCCAGTACTTC. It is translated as CASSLRSGGETQYF.

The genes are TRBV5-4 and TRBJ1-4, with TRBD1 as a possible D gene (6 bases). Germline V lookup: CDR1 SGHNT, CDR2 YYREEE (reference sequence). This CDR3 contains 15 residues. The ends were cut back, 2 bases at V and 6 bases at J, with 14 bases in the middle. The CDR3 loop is CASSLGGAADEKLFF. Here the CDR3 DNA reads TGTGCCAGCAGCTTAGGGGGTGCCGCGGATGAAAAACTGTTTTTT.

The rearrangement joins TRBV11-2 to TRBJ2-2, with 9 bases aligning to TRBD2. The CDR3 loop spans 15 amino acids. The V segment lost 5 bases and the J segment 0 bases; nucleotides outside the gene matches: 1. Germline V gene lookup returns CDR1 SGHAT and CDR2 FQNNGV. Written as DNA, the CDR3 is TGTGCCAGCAGCGCTAGCGGGGCGAACACCGGGGAGCTGTTTTTT. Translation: CASSASGANTGELFF.

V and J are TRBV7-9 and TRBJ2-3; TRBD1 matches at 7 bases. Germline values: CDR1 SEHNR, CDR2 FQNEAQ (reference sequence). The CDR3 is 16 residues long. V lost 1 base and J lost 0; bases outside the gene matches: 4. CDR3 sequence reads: CASSLVLTGSTDTQYF. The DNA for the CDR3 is TGTGCCAGCAGCTTAGTTCTGACAGGGAGCACAGATACGCAGTATTTT.

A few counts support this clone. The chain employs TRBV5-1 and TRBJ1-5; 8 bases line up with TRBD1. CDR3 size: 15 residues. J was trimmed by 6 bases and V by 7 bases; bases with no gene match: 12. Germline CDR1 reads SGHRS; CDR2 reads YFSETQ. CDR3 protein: CASAETGDSGQPQHF. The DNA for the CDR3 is TGCGCCAGCGCCGAGACAGGGGACTCGGGTCAGCCCCAGCATTTT. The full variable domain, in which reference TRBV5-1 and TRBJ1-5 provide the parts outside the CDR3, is KAGVTQTPRYLIKTRGQQVTLSCSPISGHRSVSWYQQTPGQGLQFLFEYFSETQRNKGNFPGRFSGRQFSNSRSEMNVSTLELGDSALYLCASAETGDSGQPQHFGDGTRLSIL.

This chain's CDR3 is CASGASGGYNEQFF. The CDR3 DNA reads TGTGCTTCGGGGGCTAGCGGGGGATACAATGAGCAGTTCTTC. The V gene is TRBV2, the J gene TRBJ2-1; 10 bases match TRBD2. This CDR3 spans 14 amino acids. Germline values: CDR1 SNHLY, CDR2 FYNNEI.